Sequencing of this T cell receptor beta chain was carried out in a study of control samples from healthy donors and cancer patients. Only in-frame clones appear in the TCRdb table, and some are missing; sequencing was by immunoSEQ multiplex PCR. Found here are around 110,000 clones, 80% to 90% of them singletons; the top ten hold around 1.1%. Trimming cost V 0 bases and J 2 bases, with 9 bases left between them. The CDR3 has 14 amino acids. Germline V gives CDR1 SGHKS, CDR2 YYEKEE (reference sequence). The source of this sequence is a woman in her forties or fifties with colorectal cancer. What was sequenced was PBMCs. The gene calls are TRBV5-5 and TRBJ2-7; unclear D gene. The CDR3 nucleotides read TGTGCCAGCAGCTTGGACAGCCAAACCTACGAGCAGTACTTC. It translates to CASSLDSQTYEQYF.